The next 27 T cell receptor beta chains were all read from a single sample in a study of control samples from healthy donors and cancer patients. Only in-frame clones appear in the TCRdb table, and some are missing; sequencing was by immunoSEQ multiplex PCR. The sample records roughly 120,000 clones, more than 70% being singletons. Sequenced sample: blood. The receptor source for this set is a woman in her 70s in good health.

CDR3 protein: CASSTLAGGPTDTQYF. In DNA, the CDR3 is TGTGCCAGCAGTACACTAGCGGGGGGGCCAACAGATACGCAGTATTTT. This chain connects TRBV6-6 to TRBJ2-3; 13 positions agree with TRBD2. The germline V gene encodes CDR1 MNHNY and CDR2 SVGAGI (reference sequence). The CDR3 covers 16 residues. J was trimmed by 3 bases and V by 5 bases; bases with no gene match: 5.

To note about this clone: The sample holds other DNA sequences that translate to the same CDR3. CDR3 DNA: TGTGCCAGCAGCCCCGACAGCAACTATGGCTACACCTTC. Protein product: CASSPDSNYGYTF. The J gene is TRBJ1-2, the V gene TRBV5-4; a possible D gene is TRBD1 (5 bases). The CDR3 has 13 residues. Germline values: CDR1 SGHNT, CDR2 YYREEE (reference sequence). V was pared by 4 bases and J by 2 bases, with 9 bases between.

The V and J genes are TRBV19 and TRBJ1-6; TRBD1 matches at 7 bases. Per the germline V gene, CDR1 is LNHDA and CDR2 is SQIVND (reference sequence). Germline trimming cut 10 bases from V and 6 bases from J; bases unmatched to any gene: 9. The CDR3 is 14 residues long. DNA for the CDR3: TGTGCCACCCAAGACAGGGCTGCTAATTCACCCCTCCACTTT. This sequence encodes CATQDRAANSPLHF.

V and J are TRBV6-6 and TRBJ2-7, with D hard to call. The CDR3 is 13 residues long. The germline gives CDR1 MNHNY, CDR2 SVGAGI (reference sequence). V was pared by 6 bases and J by 5 bases, with 14 bases between. The CDR3 loop is CASSRRPGDEQYF. The DNA for the CDR3 is TGTGCCAGCAGCCGACGTCCTGGGGACGAGCAGTACTTC.

V usage is TRBV20-1 and J usage is TRBJ1-2; the D is unclear. This CDR3 region has 10 residues. The germline V and J ends were trimmed by 5 bases and 6 bases, with 7 bases remaining between them. Germline V gene sequence: CDR1 DFQATT, CDR2 SNEGSKA (reference sequence). CDR3 sequence reads: CSAYSNGYTF. The CDR3 DNA reads as TGCAGTGCTTACTCCAATGGCTACACCTTC.

The V and J genes are TRBV6-2 or TRBV6-3 and TRBJ1-5; TRBD1 matches at 9 bases. Germline V gives CDR1 MNHEY, CDR2 SVGEGT. V lost 6 bases, J lost 6 bases, and 6 bases stayed unmatched. The CDR3 has 14 amino acids. CDR3 DNA: TGTGCCAGCAGCTTTCGACAGGGGGGTCAGCCCCAGCATTTT. Amino acid sequence: CASSFRQGGQPQHF.

The rearrangement links TRBV4-1 to TRBJ2-1; D unclear. Trimming stripped 0 bases from V and 7 bases from J, with 4 bases between. Germline lookup yields CDR1 MGHRA and CDR2 YSYEKL. The CDR3 is 12 residues long. The CDR3 sequence is CASSQEGNEQFF. CDR3 coding DNA: TGCGCCAGCAGCCAAGAAGGGAATGAGCAGTTCTTC.

The chain uses TRBV2 and TRBJ2-5; D is undetermined. The CDR3 has 11 amino acids. V lost 2 bases and J 13 bases, leaving 11 bases between the germline ends. Germline CDR1 and CDR2: SNHLY and FYNNEI. The DNA of the CDR3 is TGTGCCAGCAGTGAAAATGTAATACTGTACTTC. Amino acids: CASSENVILYF.

The chain is built from TRBV6-4 and TRBJ1-1; 8 bases agree with TRBD1. The CDR3 runs to 14 residues. The V and J ends lost 4 bases and 5 bases, in that order; junction bases with no gene match: 6. Germline V CDR1 and CDR2: MRHNA, SNTAGT. CDR3 sequence (DNA): TGTGCCAGCAGTGTAGACAGGGGCGGGACTGAAGCTTTCTTT. Translating gives CASSVDRGGTEAFF.

The chain links TRBV4-1 to TRBJ2-2; D may be TRBD2 (6 bases). This CDR3 spans 13 amino acids. Germline V CDR1 and CDR2: MGHRA, YSYEKL. Trimming took 6 bases from V and 5 from J, leaving 10 bases between them. The chain's CDR3 is CASRREITGELFF. The CDR3 coding sequence is TGCGCCAGCAGACGGGAGATAACCGGGGAGCTGTTTTTT.

Here the CDR3 DNA reads TGTGCCAGCAGTTTATTAGGGGAGACCCAGTACTTC. Its translation is CASSLLGETQYF. J is TRBJ2-5 and V is TRBV12-3 or TRBV12-4; no reliable D call. CDR3 size: 12 residues. V lost 2 bases and J lost 5, with 6 bases in between.

The rearrangement joins TRBV11-2 to TRBJ2-2, with D perhaps matching TRBD1 (6 bases). The germline gives CDR1 SGHAT, CDR2 FQNNGV. The V gene lost 1 base and the J gene lost 1 base, with 10 bases spanning the gap. The CDR3 consists of 16 residues. CDR3 amino acids: CASSLVGAVNTGELFF. CDR3 nucleotide sequence: TGTGCCAGCAGCTTAGTGGGGGCAGTGAACACCGGGGAGCTGTTTTTT. Supplemented by reference TRBV11-2 and TRBJ2-2, the full variable domain reads EAGVAQSPRYKIIEKRQSVAFWCNPISGHATLYWYQQILGQGPKLLIQFQNNGVVDDSQLPKDRFSAERLKGVDSTLKIQPAKLEDSAVYLCASSLVGAVNTGELFFGEGSRLTVL.

This clone has more than one count but fewer than ten. This chain links TRBV6-2 or TRBV6-3 with TRBJ2-5, with TRBD1 matching over 11 bases. Germline V lookup: CDR1 MNHEY, CDR2 SVGEGT. The CDR3 contains 16 residues. The V gene end was trimmed by 2 bases and the J gene end by 4 bases; junction bases not matched to a gene: 6. CDR3 bases: TGTGCCAGCAGTTACGGGGACAGGGGGAATCGAGAGACCCAGTACTTC. Translated, it gives CASSYGDRGNRETQYF.

The chain has TRBV12-3 or TRBV12-4 and TRBJ1-2; TRBD1 might be the D (5 bases). V was clipped by 6 bases and J by 8 bases, with 10 bases between them. The CDR3 has 11 residues. CDR3 nucleotide sequence: TGTGCCAGCAGCGAGCGGGGGGGCTACACCTTC. It yields the protein CASSERGGYTF.

The chain employs TRBV7-3 and TRBJ2-7, with 8 bases matching TRBD1. V trimming: 10 bases; J trimming: 2 bases; junction bases outside the gene matches: 13. This CDR3 is 15 amino acids long. Germline CDR1 SGHTA, CDR2 FQGTGA. The CDR3 region has the DNA TGTGCCAACGGACAGGGTTATGTGACAACCTACGAGCAGTACTTC. It yields the protein CANGQGYVTTYEQYF.

This clone rates as medium-sized. V is TRBV3-1 (or the pseudogene TRBV3-2) and J is TRBJ1-4; a weak D match, TRBD1 (5 bases). Per germline, CDR1 LGHDT and CDR2 YNNKEL (reference sequence). Trimming took 2 bases from V and 5 from J, leaving 15 bases between them. The CDR3 loop spans 16 amino acids. The CDR3 nucleotides are TGTGCCAGCAGCCAAACGCGCAGGGTTGAGAATGAAAAACTGTTTTTT. This codes for CASSQTRRVENEKLFF.

This rearrangement joins TRBV2 to TRBJ1-2; no definite D call. V was clipped by 1 base and J by 3 bases, with 6 bases between them. The CDR3 loop spans 13 amino acids. Germline V gene data show CDR1 as SNHLY and CDR2 as FYNNEI. The CDR3 here is CASSEEADYGYTF. The CDR3 nucleotides read TGTGCCAGCAGTGAAGAGGCGGACTATGGCTACACCTTC.

The chain combines TRBV5-5 with TRBJ2-7; D might be TRBD1 (5 bases). V was cut by 1 base and J by 0 bases, with 8 bases left in between. This CDR3 comprises 14 residues. From germline, CDR1 is SGHKS and CDR2 YYEKEE (reference sequence). This CDR3 is CASSLLGVSYEQYF. The CDR3 nucleotides read TGTGCCAGCAGCTTGTTAGGGGTCTCCTACGAGCAGTACTTC. The full variable domain, completed using reference TRBV5-5 and TRBJ2-7, is DAGVTQSPTHLIKTRGQQVTLRCSPISGHKSVSWYQQVLGQGPQFIFQYYEKEERGRGNFPDRFSARQFPNYSSELNVNALLLGDSALYLCASSLLGVSYEQYFGPGTRLTVT.

The chain has TRBV29-1 and TRBJ1-2, with 9 bases lining up with TRBD1. Germline assignment: CDR1 SQVTM and CDR2 ANQGSEA. Germline trimming cut 8 bases from V and 7 bases from J; bases unmatched to any gene: 11. The CDR3 covers 13 residues. The DNA of the CDR3 is TGCAGCTTCGAGGGACAGGGTATGGCTGGCTACACCTTC. This sequence encodes CSFEGQGMAGYTF.

The V call is TRBV19, the J call TRBJ2-7; D call uncertain. The CDR3 totals 14 residues. V was pared by 6 bases and J by 4 bases, with 16 bases between. Germline V gene lookup returns CDR1 LNHDA and CDR2 SQIVND (reference sequence). The CDR3 DNA is TGTGCCAGTAGCCCCAGGACCGGATCGTACGAGCAGTACTTC. It codes for CASSPRTGSYEQYF.

The chain is built from TRBV5-1 and TRBJ1-1; no clear D. Trimming removed 1 base at V and 1 base at J, with 5 bases between. The CDR3 is 13 residues long. Germline V gives CDR1 SGHRS, CDR2 YFSETQ. The CDR3 spells CASSLMTNTEAFF. CDR3 sequence (DNA): TGCGCCAGCAGCTTGATGACGAACACTGAAGCTTTCTTT.

The chain couples TRBV9 to TRBJ2-1; no firm D call. The CDR3 has 15 amino acids. Germline V gives CDR1 SGDLS, CDR2 YYNGEE. Between the trimmed V and J ends, which lost 1 base and 1 base, there was a span of 9 bases. DNA for the CDR3: TGTGCCAGCAGCGTACAAGGGCTTTCCTACAATGAGCAGTTCTTC. This sequence encodes CASSVQGLSYNEQFF.

The chain employs TRBV6-5 and TRBJ2-5; the D is unclear. CDR1 is MNHEY and CDR2 is SVGAGI in the germline V gene. This CDR3 spans 14 amino acids. The germline V and J ends were trimmed by 0 bases and 1 base, with 6 bases remaining between them. The CDR3 sequence is CASSYSAIQETQYF. For the CDR3, the DNA is TGTGCCAGCAGTTACTCGGCGATCCAAGAGACCCAGTACTTC.

The V and J genes are TRBV6-1 and TRBJ1-1, with D unclear. The germline V and J ends were trimmed by 0 bases and 10 bases, with 12 bases remaining between them. Germline CDR1 MNHNS, CDR2 SASEGT. The length of the CDR3 is 13 residues. The CDR3 nucleotides are TGTGCCAGCAGTGAAGCGCCGGCAGACCTAGCTTTCTTT. It specifies CASSEAPADLAFF.

This chain links TRBV7-8 with TRBJ2-7, with D perhaps matching TRBD1 (8 bases). CDR3 length equals 15 residues. V gave up 5 bases and J gave up 5 bases, with 19 bases separating them. Germline CDR1 and CDR2: SGHVS and FQNEAQ. CDR3 loop: CASSTRGTGIHEQYF. CDR3 nucleotide sequence: TGTGCCAGCAGCACGCGGGGGACAGGTATTCACGAGCAGTACTTC.

V and J are TRBV5-1 and TRBJ2-5; no firm D call. The CDR3 consists of 13 residues. Per the germline V gene, CDR1 is SGHRS and CDR2 is YFSETQ. V lost 3 bases and J lost 4, with 10 bases in between. This chain's CDR3 is CASSSTPTETQYF. The CDR3 nucleotides read TGCGCCAGCAGCTCCACACCAACAGAGACCCAGTACTTC.

The chain carries TRBV5-1 and TRBJ1-1; TRBD1 is a possible D gene (5 bases). The CDR3 covers 15 residues. Trimming removed 0 bases from V and 4 bases from J, with 13 bases in between. Germline V gene sequence: CDR1 SGHRS, CDR2 YFSETQ. The CDR3 coding sequence is TGCGCCAGCAGCTTGGGCAGGGTAGTTGGCACTGAAGCTTTCTTT. Protein: CASSLGRVVGTEAFF.